A single sample gave rise to the 29 T cell receptor beta chains below, sequenced in a study of cytomegalovirus exposure and HLA in healthy donors. PCR used 60 Vbeta primers and 13 Jbeta primers. The method was immunoSEQ multiplex PCR; TCRdb's version includes in-frame clones alone and lacks a portion of them. The sample includes 100,000 to 150,000 clones, roughly 80% of them seen just once. Sequenced material: PBMCs. These receptors came from a male donor in good health and CMV-seronegative.

The chain carries TRBV7-2 and TRBJ1-2; 7 bases match TRBD1. The germline V gene has CDR1 SGHTA and CDR2 FQGNSA. V lost 5 bases and J lost 8; bases outside the gene matches: 8. The CDR3 loop spans 13 amino acids. CDR3 nucleotide sequence: TGTGCCAGCAGCCCAGACAGGGCCTGGGGCTACACCTTC. The encoded protein is CASSPDRAWGYTF.

V is TRBV29-1 and J is TRBJ2-2, with 10 nucleotides matching TRBD1. After removal of 1 base from V and 7 bases from J, the junction contained 12 bases not matched to a gene. CDR3 size: 17 residues. CDR1 is SQVTM and CDR2 is ANQGSEA in the germline V gene. CDR3 amino acids: CSVEGGPGQGTDGELFF. The CDR3, as DNA: TGCAGCGTTGAAGGGGGGCCGGGACAGGGGACGGACGGGGAGCTGTTTTTT.

The CDR3 coding sequence is TGCGCCAGCAGCCTCCGACAGGGAACGGACACTGAAGCTTTCTTT. Encoded protein: CASSLRQGTDTEAFF. The V and J genes are TRBV4-3 and TRBJ1-1; 7 positions match TRBD1. The trim removed 4 bases at V and 3 bases at J, leaving 8 bases unmatched. This CDR3 region has 15 residues. CDR1 and CDR2 (germline): LGHNA, YSLEER.

This clone was recorded a few times. V and J are TRBV19 and TRBJ1-5, with 7 nucleotides matching TRBD1. The V segment lost 3 bases and the J segment 3 bases; nucleotides outside the gene matches: 5. The CDR3 covers 15 residues. CDR1 LNHDA and CDR2 SQIVND come from the germline V gene (reference sequence). CDR3 region: CASSIGTVNNQPQHF. The CDR3 nucleotides are TGTGCCAGTAGTATTGGGACAGTCAACAATCAGCCCCAGCATTTT.

The chain links TRBV4-3 to TRBJ1-5; no firm D call. CDR1 is LGHNA and CDR2 is YSLEER in the germline V gene. V lost 1 base to trimming and J lost 0 bases, with 13 bases between them. The CDR3 covers 17 residues. CDR3 loop: CASSQGSNGASNQPQHF. CDR3 in DNA: TGCGCCAGCAGCCAAGGATCGAACGGAGCTAGCAATCAGCCCCAGCATTTT.

This clone was detected only once. The V gene is TRBV25-1, the J gene TRBJ1-1; D uncertain. CDR3 length: 12 amino acids. CDR1 MGHDK and CDR2 SYGVNS come from the germline V gene. V lost 3 bases to trimming and J lost 6 bases, with 8 bases between them. The CDR3 DNA sequence: TGTGCCAGCAGTGACACGAAGCCTGAAGCTTTCTTT. The encoded protein is CASSDTKPEAFF.

V and J are TRBV27 and TRBJ2-2; D uncertain. Trimming removed 2 bases at V and 5 bases at J, with 3 bases between. Germline loops: CDR1 MNHEY, CDR2 SMNVEV (reference sequence). The CDR3 loop spans 12 amino acids. The CDR3 loop reads CASSLQTGELFF. The CDR3 DNA follows: TGTGCCAGCAGTTTACAGACCGGGGAGCTGTTTTTT.

This chain uses TRBV28 with TRBJ2-5, with TRBD2 identical over 7 bases. The junction had 7 bases not matched to a gene; V was cut back by 2 bases and J by 7 bases. Looked up from germline, CDR1 is MDHEN and CDR2 is SYDVKM. This CDR3 is built from 14 residues. Written as DNA, the CDR3 is TGTGCCAGCAGTTTAAGGCCGTCGGGGGGGACCCAGTACTTC. It translates to CASSLRPSGGTQYF.

The chain combines TRBV4-1 with TRBJ2-2; 8 nucleotides line up with TRBD2. This CDR3 is 17 amino acids long. V shed 5 bases and J 2 bases; nucleotides not matched to a gene: 10. Germline loops: CDR1 MGHRA, CDR2 YSYEKL. In DNA form, the CDR3 reads TGCGCCAGCAGCGAAGGACTAGCCGTCACTAACACCGGGGAGCTGTTTTTT. Its protein product is CASSEGLAVTNTGELFF.

The CDR3 region has the DNA TGTGCCAGCAGCGTAGCGGGGGCCTACAATGAGCAGTTCTTC. Protein sequence: CASSVAGAYNEQFF. The V gene is TRBV9, the J gene TRBJ2-1; the D gene is possibly TRBD2 (6 bases). Deletions cut 0 bases from V and 2 bases from J, with 6 bases between. In germline, CDR1 is SGDLS, CDR2 YYNGEE. The CDR3 sequence is 14 residues long.

This clone was recorded once. The chain carries TRBV4-3 and TRBJ2-7; 10 nucleotides agree with TRBD2. Germline V gene data show CDR1 as LGHNA and CDR2 as YSLEER. This CDR3 is built from 16 residues. The V and J ends lost 0 bases and 2 bases, in that order; junction bases with no gene match: 4. CDR3 protein: CASSQDASGSPYEQYF. CDR3 sequence (DNA): TGCGCCAGCAGCCAAGACGCTAGCGGGAGTCCCTACGAGCAGTACTTC.

The chain recombines TRBV4-1 with TRBJ2-3; 8 bases are shared with TRBD1. This CDR3 spans 15 amino acids. CDR1 and CDR2 from the germline V gene are MGHRA and YSYEKL. V dropped 2 bases and J dropped 4; count of bases not matched to a gene: 5. CDR3 region: CASSQQTGASDTQYF. CDR3 nucleotide sequence: TGCGCCAGCAGCCAACAGACAGGGGCTTCAGATACGCAGTATTTT.

The rearrangement uses TRBV11-2 and TRBJ2-1; TRBD2 matches 8 bases. CDR3 length: 15 amino acids. Germline assignment: CDR1 SGHAT and CDR2 FQNNGV. The V and J ends lost 1 base and 4 bases, in that order; junction bases with no gene match: 3. The CDR3 nucleotides read TGTGCCAGCAGCTTAGCTAGCGGGCCATACAATGAGCAGTTCTTC. Amino acid sequence: CASSLASGPYNEQFF.

The rearrangement links TRBV7-9 to TRBJ1-2, with a tentative D call TRBD1 (6 bases). The CDR3 is 17 amino acids. The germline V gene encodes CDR1 SEHNR and CDR2 FQNEAQ (reference sequence). V was cut by 1 base and J by 3 bases, with 18 bases left in between. The CDR3 coding sequence is TGTGCCAGCAGCTTAGGGGGCCGAGGGGGATTGGACTATGGCTACACCTTC. This gives the protein CASSLGGRGGLDYGYTF.

The V gene is TRBV5-8, the J gene TRBJ2-7; 7 bases line up with TRBD1. The CDR3 runs 13 residues. The V gene's germline CDR1 is SGHTS and CDR2 YDEGEE. Trimming removed 2 bases from V and 1 base from J; junction bases left unmatched: 0. The CDR3 DNA follows: TGTGCCAGCAGCTTCAGGGGGTCCTACGAGCAGTACTTC. Translation gives CASSFRGSYEQYF.

This clone has a handful of counts. The gene calls are TRBV5-6 and TRBJ2-3, with 8 bases identical to TRBD1. The length of the CDR3 is 17 residues. The ends lost 0 bases at V and 4 bases at J; junction bases unmatched: 10. Germline loops: CDR1 SGHDT, CDR2 YYEEEE. The CDR3 reads CASSLAVGQAGADTQYF. DNA of the CDR3: TGTGCCAGCAGCTTGGCTGTGGGACAGGCCGGGGCAGATACGCAGTATTTT.

The V gene is TRBV5-6, the J gene TRBJ1-1, with 8 bases matching TRBD1. The germline gives CDR1 SGHDT, CDR2 YYEEEE. With V trimmed by 0 bases and J by 0 bases, 10 bases remained unmatched. The CDR3 length is 18 residues. The CDR3 here is CASSLAQRTGLLNTEAFF. The CDR3 bases are TGTGCCAGCAGCTTGGCCCAAAGGACAGGGTTATTGAACACTGAAGCTTTCTTT.

This chain joins TRBV6-1 and TRBJ1-1, with 7 positions matching TRBD1. This CDR3 spans 15 amino acids. Trimming cost V 6 bases and J 1 base; bases outside gene matches: 8. Germline assignment: CDR1 MNHNS and CDR2 SASEGT. CDR3 residues: CASRRTGTKNTEAFF. In DNA form, the CDR3 reads TGTGCCAGCAGACGGACAGGCACTAAGAACACTGAAGCTTTCTTT.

The chain is built from TRBV27 and TRBJ2-1, with TRBD1 identical over 9 bases. Germline CDR1 MNHEY, CDR2 SMNVEV (reference sequence). The CDR3 length is 19 residues. The junction had 15 bases not matched to a gene; V was cut back by 6 bases and J by 0 bases. This CDR3 is CASSSHINRGLNSYNEQFF. DNA of the CDR3: TGTGCCAGCAGCTCACATATAAACAGGGGGCTGAACTCCTACAATGAGCAGTTCTTC.

The genes are TRBV11-2 and TRBJ2-3; no clear D. Trimming left V 5 bases short and J 7 bases short, with 7 bases between. In germline, CDR1 is SGHAT, CDR2 FQNNGV. The CDR3 runs to 11 residues. In DNA, the CDR3 is TGTGCCAGCAGCCAGGCATATACGCAGTATTTT. Translation: CASSQAYTQYF.

The J gene is TRBJ1-6, the V gene TRBV5-8; 7 bases line up with TRBD1. The CDR3 is 14 residues long. Germline loops: CDR1 SGHTS, CDR2 YDEGEE. Trimming took 0 bases from V and 11 from J; bases not matched to a gene: 5. The CDR3 spells CASSLVLQGTPLHF. Written as DNA, the CDR3 is TGTGCCAGCAGCTTGGTATTACAGGGGACACCCCTCCACTTT.

The chain uses TRBV20-1 and TRBJ2-7, with a tentative D call TRBD1 (6 bases). Trimming pared 0 bases from V and 8 bases from J, leaving 8 bases between. The germline gives CDR1 DFQATT, CDR2 SNEGSKA (reference sequence). The CDR3 is made up of 11 amino acids. CDR3 nucleotides: TGCAGTGCTAGAGATAGGGACAAGCAGTACTTC. It yields the protein CSARDRDKQYF.

The chain recombines TRBV28 with TRBJ1-2; a weak D match, TRBD1 (6 bases). CDR3 size: 12 residues. CDR1 and CDR2 (germline): MDHEN, SYDVKM. Between the trimmed V and J ends, which lost 5 bases and 4 bases, there was a span of 8 bases. CDR3 amino acids: CASSGQTYGYTF. As DNA, the CDR3 is TGTGCCAGCAGTGGACAGACCTATGGCTACACCTTC.

The DNA of the CDR3 is TGTGCCAGTAGTCCCCTGGCCAAAAATCAGCCCCAGCATTTT. Its translation: CASSPLAKNQPQHF. The chain recombines TRBV19 with TRBJ1-5; D remains ambiguous. CDR1 and CDR2 (germline): LNHDA, SQIVND (reference sequence). The CDR3 consists of 14 residues. Trimming pared 5 bases from V and 4 bases from J, leaving 12 bases between.

This chain joins TRBV6-1 and TRBJ1-4, with D hard to call. Trimming took 6 bases from V and 0 from J, leaving 8 bases between them. Germline V gene sequence: CDR1 MNHNS, CDR2 SASEGT. The CDR3 is made up of 14 amino acids. The CDR3 region is CASSLTPTNEKLFF. The CDR3 region has the DNA TGTGCCAGCAGCTTGACACCAACTAATGAAAAACTGTTTTTT.

This chain links TRBV4-1 with TRBJ2-1, with TRBD2 identical over 12 bases. The CDR3 contains 16 residues. Unmatched junction bases numbered 9, after V lost 0 bases and J lost 12 bases. Germline V lookup: CDR1 MGHRA, CDR2 YSYEKL. This CDR3 is CASSQEPSGGVMRQFF. In DNA, the CDR3 is TGCGCCAGCAGCCAAGAACCTAGCGGGGGGGTAATGAGGCAGTTCTTC.

This clone was seen only a few times. CDR3 DNA: TGTGCCAGCTCACACGGACAGGGGGCCCGGCATAGGGCTGAAGCTTTCTTT. Translating gives CASSHGQGARHRAEAFF. The gene calls are TRBV18 and TRBJ1-1; 11 nucleotides line up with TRBD1. Germline-derived CDR1 and CDR2 are KGHSH and LQKENI. The CDR3 spans 17 residues. V lost 4 bases to trimming and J lost 6 bases; unmatched junction nucleotides: 13.

The chain joins TRBV27 to TRBJ2-3; D possibly corresponds to TRBD2 (6 bases). The V end was cut by 4 bases, the J end by 9 bases, with 17 bases between. Germline CDR1 and CDR2: MNHEY and SMNVEV (reference sequence). There are 14 residues in the CDR3. The chain's CDR3 is CASSSAGLLTTQYF. CDR3 nucleotide sequence: TGTGCCAGCAGTTCGGCGGGGCTGCTTACCACGCAGTATTTT.

This clone was counted only a few times. The chain couples TRBV11-2 to TRBJ1-2; D is uncertain. V was cut by 1 base and J by 3 bases, with 6 bases left in between. The CDR3 covers 13 residues. From germline, CDR1 is SGHAT and CDR2 FQNNGV. As DNA, the CDR3 is TGTGCCAGCAGCTTAGGGAGAGACTATGGCTACACCTTC. It specifies CASSLGRDYGYTF. Full variable domain (outside the CDR3, taken from reference TRBV11-2 and TRBJ1-2): EAGVAQSPRYKIIEKRQSVAFWCNPISGHATLYWYQQILGQGPKLLIQFQNNGVVDDSQLPKDRFSAERLKGVDSTLKIQPAKLEDSAVYLCASSLGRDYGYTFGSGTRLTVV.